This entry lists 3 T cell receptor beta chains sequenced from one sample in a study of OX40 agonist ivuxolimab in advanced cancers. The protocol was immunoSEQ multiplex PCR, while the TCRdb copy is restricted to in-frame clones and leaves out a portion. Of about 140,000 clones listed, about 93% were seen once; the top ten hold roughly 0.94%. The specimen comprised CD4+ or CD8+ T cells sorted from blood, sampled in a trial of the OX40 agonist ivuxolimab. All receptors come from an adult with an advanced solid tumor such as melanoma, head and neck, liver or kidney cancer.

This rearrangement joins TRBV9 to TRBJ1-4; D remains ambiguous. Germline V gene lookup returns CDR1 SGDLS and CDR2 YYNGEE. CDR3 length: 15 residues. V lost 0 bases to trimming and J lost 4 bases, with 10 bases between them. The CDR3 bases are TGTGCCAGCAGCGTAGGTGGCAGCTTTAATGAAAAACTGTTTTTT. Translating it yields CASSVGGSFNEKLFF.

This chain links TRBV19 with TRBJ2-7; weak D call: TRBD2 (6 bases). Trimming pared 3 bases from V and 4 bases from J, leaving 13 bases between. The CDR3 contains 14 residues. CDR1 and CDR2 (germline): LNHDA, SQIVND (reference sequence). The CDR3 loop reads CASSIGLAGYEQYF. The CDR3, as DNA: TGTGCCAGTAGTATTGGACTGGCGGGGTACGAGCAGTACTTC.

The chain couples TRBV2 to TRBJ1-4; perhaps TRBD1 as D (6 bases). Trimming stripped 4 bases from V and 7 bases from J, with 22 bases between. Germline V CDR1 and CDR2: SNHLY, FYNNEI. The CDR3 totals 17 residues. The CDR3 sequence is CASSGPVWTVGSEKLFF. For the CDR3, the DNA is TGTGCCAGCAGTGGCCCTGTCTGGACAGTCGGGAGTGAAAAACTGTTTTTT. Supplemented by reference TRBV2 and TRBJ1-4, the full variable domain reads EPEVTQTPSHQVTQMGQEVILRCVPISNHLYFYWYRQILGQKVEFLVSFYNNEISEKSEIFDDQFSVERPDGSNFTLKIRSTKLEDSAMYFCASSGPVWTVGSEKLFFGSGTQLSVL.